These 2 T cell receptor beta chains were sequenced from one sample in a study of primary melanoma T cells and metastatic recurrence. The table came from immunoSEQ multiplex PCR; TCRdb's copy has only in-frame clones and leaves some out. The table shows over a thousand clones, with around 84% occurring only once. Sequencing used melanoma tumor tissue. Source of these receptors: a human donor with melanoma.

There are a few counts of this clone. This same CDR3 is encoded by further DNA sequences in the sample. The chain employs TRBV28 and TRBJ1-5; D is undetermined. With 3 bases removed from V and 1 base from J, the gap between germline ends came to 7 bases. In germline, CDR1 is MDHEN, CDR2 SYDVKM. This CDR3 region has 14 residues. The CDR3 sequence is CASSFTVSNQPQHF. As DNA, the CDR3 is TGTGCCAGCAGTTTTACGGTCAGCAATCAGCCCCAGCATTTT. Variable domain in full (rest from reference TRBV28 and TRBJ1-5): DVKVTQSSRYLVKRTGEKVFLECVQDMDHENMFWYRQDPGLGLRLIYFSYDVKMKEKGDIPEGYSVSREKKERFSLILESASTNQTSMYLCASSFTVSNQPQHFGDGTRLSIL.

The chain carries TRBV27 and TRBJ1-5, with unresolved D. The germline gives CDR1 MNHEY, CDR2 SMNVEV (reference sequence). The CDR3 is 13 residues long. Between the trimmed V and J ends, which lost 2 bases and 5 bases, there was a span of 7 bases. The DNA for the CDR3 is TGTGCCAGCAGTTTAGAGCCTTATCAGCCCCAGCATTTT. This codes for CASSLEPYQPQHF.